These 12 T cell receptor beta chains were all obtained from the same sample, sequenced in a study of OX40 agonist ivuxolimab in advanced cancers. Sequencing was performed with immunoSEQ multiplex PCR; in TCRdb, only in-frame clones are kept and a portion is missing. This sample has over 70,000 clones, with approximately 90% found just once. The material sequenced was CD4+ or CD8+ T cells sorted from blood, taken in a trial of the OX40 agonist ivuxolimab. These receptors came from an adult with an advanced solid tumor such as melanoma, head and neck, liver or kidney cancer.

The chain employs TRBV28 and TRBJ1-2; 7 bases map to TRBD1. The J segment lost 5 bases and the V segment lost 6 bases, leaving 18 bases of the junction unmatched. Germline V gene data show CDR1 as MDHEN and CDR2 as SYDVKM. The length of the CDR3 is 17 residues. The chain's CDR3 is CASSRSADRARQYGYTF. For the CDR3, the DNA is TGTGCCAGCAGCCGCTCCGCCGACAGGGCTCGACAATATGGCTACACCTTC.

The chain carries TRBV7-3 and TRBJ2-5, with D possibly matching TRBD2 (6 bases). CDR3 size: 12 residues. Looked up from germline, CDR1 is SGHTA and CDR2 is FQGTGA. Trimming removed 5 bases from V and 8 bases from J, with 12 bases in between. This CDR3 reads CASSEIGGTQYF. DNA of the CDR3: TGTGCCAGCAGCGAGATCGGGGGAACCCAGTACTTC.

The chain recombines TRBV30 with TRBJ1-1, with a weak D call TRBD1 (6 bases). V was cut by 7 bases and J by 0 bases, with 18 bases left in between. The CDR3 is made up of 15 amino acids. The germline gives CDR1 GTSNPN, CDR2 SVGIG (reference sequence). CDR3 amino acids: CAYTMGGGMNTEAFF. The CDR3 bases are TGTGCCTACACGATGGGGGGGGGCATGAACACTGAAGCTTTCTTT.

V usage is TRBV19 and J usage is TRBJ1-5; TRBD1 is a possible D gene (5 bases). With 10 bases removed from V and 5 bases from J, the gap between germline ends came to 15 bases. The length of the CDR3 is 13 residues. Germline CDR1 and CDR2: LNHDA and SQIVND (reference sequence). In nucleotides, the CDR3 is TGTGCCACCATGGGGGAGTGGTATCAGCCCCAGCATTTT. Amino acids: CATMGEWYQPQHF.

The chain joins TRBV13 to TRBJ2-5; 11 bases are a match to TRBD2. The germline V gene has CDR1 PRHDT and CDR2 FYEKMQ (reference sequence). This CDR3 has 15 amino acids. Trimming at V came to 5 bases and at J to 2 bases, leaving 4 bases not matched to a gene. For the CDR3, the DNA is TGTGCCAGCAGCGAGGGACTAGCGGAACAAGAGACCCAGTACTTC. Translated, it gives CASSEGLAEQETQYF.

V is TRBV7-9 and J is TRBJ2-7, with 9 nucleotides matching TRBD1. This CDR3 has 14 residues. Germline V gives CDR1 SEHNR, CDR2 FQNEAQ (reference sequence). Trimming took 5 bases from V and 2 from J; bases not matched to a gene: 4. CDR3 sequence (DNA): TGTGCCAGCAGCATGAGACAGGGGGCCTACGAGCAGTACTTC. It specifies CASSMRQGAYEQYF.

V is TRBV4-2 and J is TRBJ1-5, with a weak D call TRBD1 (6 bases). Trimming removed 0 bases at V and 2 bases at J, with 11 bases between. There are 16 residues in the CDR3. Germline lookup yields CDR1 LGHNA and CDR2 YNFKEQ. The CDR3 DNA sequence: TGTGCCAGCAGCCAAGAGTTGGCAGGGGGCAATCAGCCCCAGCATTTT. It is translated as CASSQELAGGNQPQHF.

The table lists this clone with a count of one. The gene calls are TRBV30 and TRBJ1-1; D uncertain. Deletions cut 0 bases from V and 0 bases from J, with 14 bases between. CDR1 is GTSNPN, CDR2 SVGIG, per germline (reference sequence). The CDR3 totals 16 residues. The CDR3 DNA follows: TGTGCCTGGAGTGTACCGGGCAGAGCGTTGAACACTGAAGCTTTCTTT. Its protein is CAWSVPGRALNTEAFF.

The chain combines TRBV4-1 with TRBJ2-7; 11 nucleotides line up with TRBD2. Unmatched junction bases numbered 4, after V lost 1 base and J lost 5 bases. Germline values: CDR1 MGHRA, CDR2 YSYEKL. The CDR3 spans 15 residues. The CDR3 DNA reads as TGCGCCAGCAGCCAAGGTAGCGGGAGGGCAGACGAGCAGTACTTC. The encoded protein is CASSQGSGRADEQYF.

The chain couples TRBV4-1 to TRBJ1-4; D is unclear. Germline assignment: CDR1 MGHRA and CDR2 YSYEKL. The CDR3 totals 13 residues. V was clipped by 1 base and J by 5 bases, with 5 bases between them. Here the CDR3 reads CASSQVPNEKLFF. CDR3 sequence (DNA): TGCGCCAGCAGCCAAGTTCCCAATGAAAAACTGTTTTTT.

This rearrangement joins TRBV29-1 to TRBJ2-5; 7 bases align to TRBD1. TRBJ2-7 matches the DNA end more closely, so the J call is doubtful. The CDR3 sequence is 15 residues long. The germline V gene has CDR1 SQVTM and CDR2 ANQGSEA. CDR3 bases: TGCAGCGTTGTGGTTCCGGGACAGATCCACTACGAGCAGTACTTC. As protein: CSVVVPGQIHYEQYF.

This clone was seen once. The genes are TRBV9 and TRBJ2-1; TRBD2 matches at 14 bases. The junction had 6 bases not matched to a gene; V was cut back by 3 bases and J by 4 bases. The CDR3 length is 17 residues. Germline CDR1 and CDR2: SGDLS and YYNGEE. This chain's CDR3 is CASSAQGLAGEYNEQFF. The CDR3 nucleotides are TGTGCCAGCAGCGCCCAGGGACTAGCGGGGGAGTACAATGAGCAGTTCTTC.